This TCR beta chain was found in a study of cytomegalovirus exposure and HLA in healthy donors. General study results and limits: Looking again later, the authors saw that most CMV-associated TCR beta chains seemed HLA-restricted. Among donors in an Asian-associated ancestry cluster, a later analysis reportedly found fewer N-insertions than the roughly 700-donor mean.

Comments on this clone: The antigen is not known.

Healthy bone marrow donors formed the donor group. The primer mix had 60 Vbeta and 13 Jbeta primers. Produced via immunoSEQ multiplex PCR; TCRdb's table is partial and in-frame only. The repertoire holds some 140,000 clones, with approximately 62% as singletons. The length of the CDR3 is 13 residues. Looked up from germline, CDR1 is SNHLY and CDR2 is FYNNEI. V was shortened by 5 bases and J by 4 bases, with 9 bases between the two germline ends. The sequenced sample was PBMCs. V is TRBV2 and J is TRBJ1-5; tentative D call: TRBD1 (6 bases). The origin of this receptor is a human donor in good health. The CDR3 region has the DNA TGTGCCAGCAGTTCAGGGGAAAATCAGCCCCAGCATTTT. Translated, it gives CASSSGENQPQHF. Based on the CDR3 plus reference TRBV2 and TRBJ1-5, the full variable domain is EPEVTQTPSHQVTQMGQEVILRCVPISNHLYFYWYRQILGQKVEFLVSFYNNEISEKSEIFDDQFSVERPDGSNFTLKIRSTKLEDSAMYFCASSSGENQPQHFGDGTRLSIL.